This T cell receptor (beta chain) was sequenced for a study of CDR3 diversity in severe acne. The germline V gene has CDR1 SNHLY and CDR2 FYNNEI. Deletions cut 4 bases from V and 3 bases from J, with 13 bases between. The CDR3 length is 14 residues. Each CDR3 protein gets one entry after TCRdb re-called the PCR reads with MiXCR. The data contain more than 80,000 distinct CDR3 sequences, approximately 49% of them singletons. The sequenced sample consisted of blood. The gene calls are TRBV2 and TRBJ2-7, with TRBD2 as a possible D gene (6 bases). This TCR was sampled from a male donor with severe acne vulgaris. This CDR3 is CASSVGLPGYEQYF. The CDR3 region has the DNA TGTGCCAGCAGTGTGGGACTCCCTGGCTACGAGCAGTACTTC.